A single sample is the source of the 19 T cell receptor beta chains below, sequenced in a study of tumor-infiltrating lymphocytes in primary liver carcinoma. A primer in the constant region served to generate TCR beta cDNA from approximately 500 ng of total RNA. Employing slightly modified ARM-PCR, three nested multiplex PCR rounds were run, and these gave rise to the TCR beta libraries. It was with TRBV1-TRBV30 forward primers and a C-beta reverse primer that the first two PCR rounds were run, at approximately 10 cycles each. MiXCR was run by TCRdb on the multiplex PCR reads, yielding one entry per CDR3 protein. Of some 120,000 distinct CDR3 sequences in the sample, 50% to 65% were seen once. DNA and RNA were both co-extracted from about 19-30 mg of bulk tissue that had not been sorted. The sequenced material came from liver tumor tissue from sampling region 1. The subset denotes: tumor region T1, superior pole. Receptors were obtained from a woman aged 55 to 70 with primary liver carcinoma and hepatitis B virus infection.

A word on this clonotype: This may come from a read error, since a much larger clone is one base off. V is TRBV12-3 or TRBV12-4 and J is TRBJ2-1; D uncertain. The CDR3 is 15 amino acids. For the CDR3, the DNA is TGTGCCAGCAGTTTAGAAGGTGTACGCTACAATGACCAGTTCTTC. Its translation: CASSLEGVRYNDQFF.

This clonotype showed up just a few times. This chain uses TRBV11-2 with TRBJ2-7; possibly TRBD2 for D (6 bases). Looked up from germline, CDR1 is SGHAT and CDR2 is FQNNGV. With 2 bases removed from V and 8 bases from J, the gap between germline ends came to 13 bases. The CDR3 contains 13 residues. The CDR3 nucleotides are TGTGCCAGCAGCTTAACTAGCAAGAGCAAGCAGTACTTC. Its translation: CASSLTSKSKQYF.

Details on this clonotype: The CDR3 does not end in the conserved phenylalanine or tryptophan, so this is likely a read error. CDR3 residues: CASGLNRGFYGYTS. The CDR3 coding sequence is TGTGCCAGTGGCTTAAACAGGGGATTCTATGGGTACACCTCC. The J gene is TRBJ1-2, the V gene TRBV11-2; 7 bases are a match to TRBD1. Germline CDR1 SGHAT, CDR2 FQNNGV. The CDR3 loop spans 14 amino acids.

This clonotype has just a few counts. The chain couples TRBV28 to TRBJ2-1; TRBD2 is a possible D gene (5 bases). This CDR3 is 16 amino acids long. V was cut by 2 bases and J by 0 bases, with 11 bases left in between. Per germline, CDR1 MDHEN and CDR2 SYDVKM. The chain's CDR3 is CASSLGSESSYNEQFF. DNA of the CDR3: TGTGCCAGCAGTTTAGGGAGCGAGAGCTCCTACAATGAGCAGTTCTTC.

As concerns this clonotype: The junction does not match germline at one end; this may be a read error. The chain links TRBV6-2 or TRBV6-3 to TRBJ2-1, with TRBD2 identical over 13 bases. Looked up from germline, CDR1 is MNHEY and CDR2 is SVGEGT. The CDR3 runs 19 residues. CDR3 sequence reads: CVSGYETGAGLAGVGEQFF. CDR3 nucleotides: TGTGTCAGCGGTTACGAGACAGGGGCCGGACTAGCGGGAGTTGGGGAGCAGTTCTTC.

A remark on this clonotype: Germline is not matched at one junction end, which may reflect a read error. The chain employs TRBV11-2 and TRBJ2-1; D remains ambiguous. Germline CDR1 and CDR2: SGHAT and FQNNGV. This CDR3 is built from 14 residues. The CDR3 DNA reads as TGTGCCAGCAGCCTCCTGGACCTTTACAATGAGGAGTTCTTC. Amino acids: CASSLLDLYNEEFF.

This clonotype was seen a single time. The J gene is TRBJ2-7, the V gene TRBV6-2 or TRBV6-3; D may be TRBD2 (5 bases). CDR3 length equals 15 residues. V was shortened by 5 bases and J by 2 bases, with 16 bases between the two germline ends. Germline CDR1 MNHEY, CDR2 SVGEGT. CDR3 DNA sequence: TGTGCCAGCAGTCAGGAGGAGTTATCCACCTACGAGCAGTACGTC. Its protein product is CASSQEELSTYEQYV.

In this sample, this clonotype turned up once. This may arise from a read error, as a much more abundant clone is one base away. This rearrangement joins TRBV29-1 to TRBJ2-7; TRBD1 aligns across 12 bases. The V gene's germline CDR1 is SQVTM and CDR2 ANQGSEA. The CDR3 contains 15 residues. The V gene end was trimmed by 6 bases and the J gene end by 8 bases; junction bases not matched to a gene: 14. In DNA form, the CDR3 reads TGCAGCGTCGGCCATAATCCCGGGACAGGGGGCCAGCAGTACTTC. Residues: CSVGHNPGTGGQQYF.

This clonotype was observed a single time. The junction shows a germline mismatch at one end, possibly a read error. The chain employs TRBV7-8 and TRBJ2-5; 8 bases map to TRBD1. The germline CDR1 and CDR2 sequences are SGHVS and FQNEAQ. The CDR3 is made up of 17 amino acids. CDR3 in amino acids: CASSLIIGQGAGKTQYF. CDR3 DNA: TGTGCCAGCAGCTTAATAATTGGGCAGGGGGCAGGAAAGACTCAGTACTTC.

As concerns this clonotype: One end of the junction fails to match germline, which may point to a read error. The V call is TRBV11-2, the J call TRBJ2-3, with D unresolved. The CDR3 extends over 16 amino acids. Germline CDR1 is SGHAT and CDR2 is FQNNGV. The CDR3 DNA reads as TGTGCCAGCAGCTTAGCCGTGCAGGCGATCACAGATGCGCAGTATTTT. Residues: CASSLAVQAITDAQYF.

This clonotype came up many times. The CDR3 DNA follows: TGCGCCAGCAGCCTCTCTTCTAACAGGGGACTAGCGGGAGGTGGTAATTACGAGCAGTACTTC. It codes for CASSLSSNRGLAGGGNYEQYF. The V gene is TRBV4-1, the J gene TRBJ2-7; the match to TRBD2 covers 15 bases. Looked up from germline, CDR1 is MGHRA and CDR2 is YSYEKL. This CDR3 region has 21 residues. V trimming: 4 bases; J trimming: 4 bases; junction bases outside the gene matches: 20.

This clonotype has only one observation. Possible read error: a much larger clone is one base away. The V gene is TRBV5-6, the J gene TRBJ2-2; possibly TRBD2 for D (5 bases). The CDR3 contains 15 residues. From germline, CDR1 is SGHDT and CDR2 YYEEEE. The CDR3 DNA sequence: TGTGCCAGCAGCTTGTTTTGGGAGAACATCGGGGAGCTGTTTTTT. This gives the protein CASSLFWENIGELFF.

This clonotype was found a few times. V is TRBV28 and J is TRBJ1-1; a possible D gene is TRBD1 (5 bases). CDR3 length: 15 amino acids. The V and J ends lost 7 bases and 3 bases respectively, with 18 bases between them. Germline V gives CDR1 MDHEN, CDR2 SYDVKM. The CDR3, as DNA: TGTGCCAGCAAGACCCGAAGACGGGGGGACACTGAAGCTTTCTTT. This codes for CASKTRRRGDTEAFF. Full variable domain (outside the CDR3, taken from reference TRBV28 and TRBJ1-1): DVKVTQSSRYLVKRTGEKVFLECVQDMDHENMFWYRQDPGLGLRLIYFSYDVKMKEKGDIPEGYSVSREKKERFSLILESASTNQTSMYLCASKTRRRGDTEAFFGQGTRLTVV.

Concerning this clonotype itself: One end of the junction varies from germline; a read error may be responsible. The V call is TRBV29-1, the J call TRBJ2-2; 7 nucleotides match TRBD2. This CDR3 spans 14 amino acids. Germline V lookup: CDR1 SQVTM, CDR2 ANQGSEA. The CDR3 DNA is TGCAGCACAAAGGGACTAACGAACACCGGGAAGCTGTTTTTT. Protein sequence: CSTKGLTNTGKLFF.

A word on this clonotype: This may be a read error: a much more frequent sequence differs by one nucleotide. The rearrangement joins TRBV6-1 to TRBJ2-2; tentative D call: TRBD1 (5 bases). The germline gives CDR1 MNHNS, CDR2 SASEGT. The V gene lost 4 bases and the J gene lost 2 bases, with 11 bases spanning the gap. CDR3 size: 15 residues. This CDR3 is CASSVTRTNTGELFF. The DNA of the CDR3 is TGTGCCAGCAGTGTGACGAGGACAAACACCGGGGAGCTGTTTTTT.

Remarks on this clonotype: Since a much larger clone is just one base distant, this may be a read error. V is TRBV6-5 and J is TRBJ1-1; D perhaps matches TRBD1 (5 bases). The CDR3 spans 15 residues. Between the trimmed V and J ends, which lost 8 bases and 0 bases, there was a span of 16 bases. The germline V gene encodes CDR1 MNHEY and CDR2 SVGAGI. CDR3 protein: CASVYRQGVNTEAFF. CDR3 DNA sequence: TGTGCCAGCGTTTACAGGCAGGGTGTGAACACTGAAGCTTTCTTT.

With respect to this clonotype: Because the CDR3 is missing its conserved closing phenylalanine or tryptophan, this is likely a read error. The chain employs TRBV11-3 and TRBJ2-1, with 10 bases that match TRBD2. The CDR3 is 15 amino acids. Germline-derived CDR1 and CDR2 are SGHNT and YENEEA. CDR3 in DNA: TGTGCTAGCAACTTAGGAACTAGCGGGAAGCTTGAGCAGTTCCTC. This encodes CASNLGTSGKLEQFL.

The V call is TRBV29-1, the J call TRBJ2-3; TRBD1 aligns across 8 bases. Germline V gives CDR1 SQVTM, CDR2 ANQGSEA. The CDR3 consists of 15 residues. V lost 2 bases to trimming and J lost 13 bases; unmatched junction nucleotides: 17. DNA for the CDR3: TGCAGCGTTGAAATCAGGGGGCGAGGCACAGATACAGAGTATTTT. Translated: CSVEIRGRGTDTEYF.

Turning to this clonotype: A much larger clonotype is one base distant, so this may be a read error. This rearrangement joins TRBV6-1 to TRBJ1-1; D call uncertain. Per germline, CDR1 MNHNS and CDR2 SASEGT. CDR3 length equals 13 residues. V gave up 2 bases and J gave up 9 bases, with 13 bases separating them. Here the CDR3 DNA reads TGTGCCAGCAGTGAAACGCCGGACCTTCAAGCTTTCTTT. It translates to CASSETPDLQAFF.